These T cell receptor beta chains were read from a single sample in a study of blood T cell repertoires in COVID-19. Assay used: immunoSEQ multiplex PCR; TCRdb lists only in-frame clones, some missing. The sample lists 60,000 or so clones, 87% seen once, with 6% to 8.5% in the top ten. The sequenced sample was peripheral blood. Receptor source: a man in his sixties with acute or convalescent COVID-19. Each CDR3 is given with its conserved first and last residue. The D gene is left open where the match is weak. Size is stated for part of the rows, as once, few or many counts, or as a class when the clone is expanded.

abundance,d_gene,v_gene,j_gene,CDR3aa,CDR3nt
NA,TRBD1,TRBV3-1/TRBV3-2,TRBJ2-5,CASRGGTGGGETQYF,TGTGCCAGCAGGGGTGGGACAGGGGGAGGCGAGACCCAGTACTTC
NA,TRBD1,TRBV11-2,TRBJ2-2,CASSFVTGGSAGELFF,TGTGCCAGCAGCTTCGTCACAGGGGGGAGTGCCGGGGAGCTGTTTTTT
once,NA,TRBV11-3,TRBJ2-3,CASSLGGVGDTQYF,TGTGCCAGCAGCTTAGGCGGGGTAGGAGATACGCAGTATTTT
NA,TRBD2,TRBV30,TRBJ2-2,CAWSPLAGAITGELFF,TGTGCCTGGAGTCCCTTAGCGGGGGCCATCACCGGGGAGCTGTTTTTT
NA,NA,TRBV18,TRBJ2-5,CASSSDRAEGETQYF,TGTGCCAGCTCATCAGACAGGGCGGAGGGGGAGACCCAGTACTTC
NA,NA,TRBV2,TRBJ1-4,CASAGRVAGEKLFF,TGTGCCAGCGCAGGCCGTGTGGCGGGTGAAAAACTGTTTTTT
NA,NA,TRBV10-2,TRBJ2-1,CASRLVNEQFF,TGCGCCAGCCGACTCGTCAATGAGCAGTTCTTC
NA,TRBD1,TRBV11-2,TRBJ2-7,CASSPGTAYEQYF,TGTGCCAGCAGCCCGGGGACAGCCTACGAGCAGTACTTC
NA,TRBD1,TRBV7-2,TRBJ2-2,CASSLQAGGNTGELFF,TGTGCCAGCAGCTTACAGGCAGGGGGCAACACCGGGGAGCTGTTTTTT
NA,TRBD1,TRBV27,TRBJ2-1,CASSNVPGTAYNEQFF,TGTGCCAGCAGCAACGTTCCTGGGACAGCCTACAATGAGCAGTTCTTC
NA,TRBD1,TRBV4-3,TRBJ1-2,CASSPGNGQGGVESFYGYTF,TGCGCCAGCAGCCCCGGGAACGGTCAGGGGGGAGTAGAGAGCTTCTATGGCTACACCTTC
once,NA,TRBV7-9,TRBJ2-7,CASSSNQKGWWEQYF,TGTGCCAGCAGCTCGAACCAAAAGGGGTGGTGGGAGCAGTACTTC
NA,NA,TRBV19,TRBJ1-2,CASSISQGLNYGYTF,TGTGCCAGTAGTATCTCGCAGGGCCTTAACTATGGCTACACCTTC
NA,NA,TRBV29-1,TRBJ2-1,CSVKGQASSYNEQFF,TGCAGCGTTAAAGGGCAGGCCAGCTCCTACAATGAGCAGTTCTTC
once,NA,TRBV13,TRBJ1-3,CASSLGSTSGNTIYF,TGTGCCAGCAGCTTAGGATCGACATCTGGAAACACCATATATTTT
NA,NA,TRBV25-1,TRBJ2-2,CASSVLGQTGELFF,TGTGCCAGCAGTGTCTTGGGCCAAACCGGGGAGCTGTTTTTT
NA,NA,TRBV6-4,TRBJ1-4,CASRYPRGKDEKLFF,TGTGCCAGCAGATACCCTAGAGGGAAGGATGAAAAACTGTTTTTT
NA,NA,TRBV11-2,TRBJ2-3,CASSVGGLSTDTQYF,TGTGCCAGCAGCGTCGGGGGTTTAAGCACAGATACGCAGTATTTT
NA,NA,TRBV5-5,TRBJ1-1,CASSKGVGNTEAFF,TGTGCCAGCAGCAAGGGAGTCGGGAACACTGAAGCTTTCTTT
once,NA,TRBV11-2,TRBJ1-1,CASSLSGEGTEAFF,TGTGCCAGCAGCTTGTCGGGGGAGGGCACTGAAGCTTTCTTT
few,NA,TRBV21-1,TRBJ2-4,CASDPKGGLAGDLAKNIQYF,TGTGCCAGCGATCCAAAGGGGGGACTAGCGGGGGACCTAGCCAAAAACATTCAGTACTTC
NA,TRBD1,TRBV11-2,TRBJ2-5,CASSTGDRQIETQYF,TGTGCCAGCAGCACAGGGGACAGGCAAATCGAGACCCAGTACTTC
once,TRBD2,TRBV4-3,TRBJ2-7,CASSQGLAGYEQYF,TGCGCCAGCAGCCAAGGACTAGCGGGCTACGAGCAGTACTTC
NA,TRBD1,TRBV7-9,TRBJ1-1,CASSPGQGNMNTEAFF,TGTGCCAGCAGCCCCGGACAGGGAAACATGAACACTGAAGCTTTCTTT
NA,NA,TRBV5-5,TRBJ1-5,CASRALQGQPQHF,TGTGCCAGCAGGGCCCTGCAGGGACAGCCCCAGCATTTT
NA,NA,TRBV9,TRBJ2-7,CASSPDSKLTYEQYF,TGTGCCAGCAGCCCGGACAGCAAACTAACCTACGAGCAGTACTTC
NA,TRBD1,TRBV19,TRBJ1-6,CASSTGTGATPLHF,TGTGCCAGTAGTACGGGGACAGGGGCGACACCCCTCCACTTT
NA,NA,TRBV19,TRBJ1-5,CASSLPQGPSVLPQHF,TGTGCCAGTAGTTTACCACAGGGCCCCTCGGTTCTTCCCCAGCATTTT
NA,TRBD1,TRBV19,TRBJ2-5,CASSYSEQGADLPRSTQYF,TGTGCCAGTAGTTATTCCGAACAGGGGGCGGACCTGCCAAGGTCGACCCAGTACTTC
NA,TRBD2,TRBV10-3,TRBJ2-3,CAISESGGGSPTDTQYF,TGTGCCATCAGTGAGTCGGGGGGGGGTTCCCCCACAGATACGCAGTATTTT
NA,TRBD1,TRBV18,TRBJ1-1,CASSQGARTEAFF,TGTGCCAGCTCGCAGGGGGCGCGGACTGAAGCTTTCTTT
NA,NA,TRBV12-5,TRBJ1-5,CASAKSNQPQHF,TGTGCTAGTGCCAAATCCAATCAGCCCCAGCATTTT
few,TRBD1,TRBV19,TRBJ1-5,CASTLTGGDHSNQPQHF,TGTGCCAGTACCCTGACAGGGGGCGACCATAGCAATCAGCCCCAGCATTTT
NA,NA,TRBV19,TRBJ2-1,CASSLLNEQFF,TGTGCCAGTAGTCTCCTCAATGAGCAGTTCTTC
NA,NA,TRBV9,TRBJ2-3,CASSVSAILPDTQYF,TGTGCCAGCAGCGTAAGCGCAATCCTGCCAGATACGCAGTATTTT
once,TRBD2,TRBV5-4,TRBJ2-1,CASSGDSGGALNEQFF,TGTGCCAGCAGCGGGGATAGCGGGGGGGCCCTCAATGAGCAGTTCTTC
many,NA,TRBV5-5,TRBJ2-5,CASSLDYQETQYF,TGTGCCAGCAGCTTGGACTATCAAGAGACCCAGTACTTC
NA,NA,TRBV19,TRBJ1-6,CASSTSPYSPLHF,TGTGCCAGTAGTACGTCCCCCTATTCACCCCTCCACTTT
NA,NA,TRBV5-1,TRBJ1-2,CASSTGNYGYTF,TGCGCCAGCAGCACGGGAAACTATGGCTACACCTTC
NA,NA,TRBV7-2,TRBJ1-3,CASSLRAGDTIYF,TGTGCCAGCAGCTTAAGGGCCGGGGACACCATATATTTT
once,NA,TRBV7-9,TRBJ1-1,CASSFQNEAFF,TGTGCCAGCAGCTTTCAAAATGAAGCTTTCTTT
NA,NA,TRBV28,TRBJ1-2,CASSLTPVGGYTF,TGTGCCAGCAGTCTGACACCGGTCGGTGGCTACACCTTC
NA,NA,TRBV7-9,TRBJ2-6,CASSPRGSGANVLTF,TGTGCCAGCAGCCCCAGGGGCTCTGGGGCCAACGTCCTGACTTTC
NA,NA,TRBV6-2/TRBV6-3,TRBJ1-2,CASSYRGVVGYGYTF,TGTGCCAGCAGTTACCGGGGGGTCGTCGGCTATGGCTACACCTTC
once,TRBD2,TRBV6-2/TRBV6-3,TRBJ2-1,CASSPSRLAGGLHYNEQFF,TGTGCCAGCAGTCCCTCCCGGCTAGCGGGGGGCCTACACTACAATGAGCAGTTCTTC
NA,NA,TRBV19,TRBJ1-1,CASSEEVYTEAFF,TGTGCCAGTAGTGAGGAAGTATATACTGAAGCTTTCTTT
NA,NA,TRBV27,TRBJ1-1,CASTTRRGTEAFF,TGTGCCAGCACCACTAGGCGGGGCACTGAAGCTTTCTTT
NA,NA,TRBV3-1/TRBV3-2,TRBJ2-5,CASSPTGGRGTQYF,TGTGCCAGCAGCCCGACGGGGGGCCGAGGGACCCAGTACTTC
NA,NA,TRBV7-8,TRBJ1-2,CASSLVREFPYGYTF,TGTGCCAGCAGCTTAGTCCGGGAATTCCCCTATGGCTACACCTTC
NA,TRBD1,TRBV10-3,TRBJ1-1,CAIRAGQGRTEAFF,TGTGCCATCAGGGCCGGACAGGGGAGGACTGAAGCTTTCTTT
NA,NA,TRBV7-2,TRBJ1-1,CASSLPGLKNTEAFF,TGTGCCAGCAGCTTACCAGGCCTTAAGAACACTGAAGCTTTCTTT
NA,NA,TRBV19,TRBJ1-1,CISRDNQGTEAFF,TGTATAAGCCGGGACAATCAAGGAACTGAAGCTTTCTTT
NA,NA,TRBV4-2,TRBJ1-1,CASSHQGSMNTEAFF,TGTGCCAGCAGCCATCAGGGGAGTATGAACACTGAAGCTTTCTTT
few,TRBD1,TRBV19,TRBJ1-5,CASGRGTGVDQPQHF,TGTGCCAGTGGCCGTGGGACAGGGGTGGATCAGCCCCAGCATTTT
NA,TRBD2,TRBV7-2,TRBJ2-5,CASSLPLLAGGQGQETQYF,TGTGCCAGCAGCTTACCACTGCTAGCGGGGGGGCAGGGCCAAGAGACCCAGTACTTC